Sequencing of this T cell receptor beta chain was carried out in a study of blood T cell repertoires in COVID-19. Study background: COVID-19 samples, acute and convalescent, were from the United States, Italy and Spain. PBMCs, B-cell-depleted T cells, or T cells provided the cDNA or gDNA that made up the material.

Authors' analysis steps: Reference gene primer amplification gave estimated nucleated cell counts. Sequenced by immunoSEQ multiplex PCR; TCRdb stores in-frame clones only, minus some. For V, J and clone size, that table is used; D and trimming come from the DNA. The sample shows tens of thousands of clones, 85% to 90% of them seen only once. V shed 6 bases and J 5 bases; nucleotides not matched to a gene: 6. In germline, CDR1 is MDHEN, CDR2 SYDVKM. There are 14 residues in the CDR3. Sequenced material: peripheral blood. The receptor was derived from a man aged 80 or over with acute or convalescent COVID-19. The chain couples TRBV28 to TRBJ1-1; 10 nucleotides match TRBD1. CDR3 region: CASRRQGARTEAFF. CDR3 DNA sequence: TGTGCCAGCAGGAGACAGGGGGCAAGGACTGAAGCTTTCTTT.